This T cell receptor (beta chain) was obtained from a study of naive and memory T cell subsets. Overall study findings and caveats: A clonotype means one alpha or beta sequence, not an alpha/beta pair.

This clonotype was seen more than once but under ten times. Its specificity is not known. After CD4 positive bead selection, the CD4-negative fraction gave CD8 T cells. Four subsets defined by CD45RA and CD27 were sorted after CD3, CD4, CD8 and live/dead staining. Germline loops: CDR1 LGHDT, CDR2 YNNKEL (reference sequence). After removal of 5 bases from V and 6 bases from J, the junction contained 14 bases not matched to a gene. CDR3 size: 16 residues. The beta constant-region primer was an equimolar mix of two oligonucleotides covering TRBC1 and TRBC2. TCRdb re-derived calls from the UMI-ligation and nested PCR reads in MiXCR, one entry per CDR3 protein. The sample holds fewer than 40,000 distinct CDR3 sequences, about an eighth seen once.

The specimen was effector memory CD4+ T cells from blood. Indicated subset: effector memory, CD45RA- CD27-. The TCR originated in a human donor in good health. The gene calls are TRBV3-1 and TRBJ2-3, with 7 bases fitting TRBD2. DNA of the CDR3: TGTGCCAGCAGCGCCGGCCCCCGACTAGCTGGGGATACGCAGTATTTT. This gives the protein CASSAGPRLAGDTQYF.